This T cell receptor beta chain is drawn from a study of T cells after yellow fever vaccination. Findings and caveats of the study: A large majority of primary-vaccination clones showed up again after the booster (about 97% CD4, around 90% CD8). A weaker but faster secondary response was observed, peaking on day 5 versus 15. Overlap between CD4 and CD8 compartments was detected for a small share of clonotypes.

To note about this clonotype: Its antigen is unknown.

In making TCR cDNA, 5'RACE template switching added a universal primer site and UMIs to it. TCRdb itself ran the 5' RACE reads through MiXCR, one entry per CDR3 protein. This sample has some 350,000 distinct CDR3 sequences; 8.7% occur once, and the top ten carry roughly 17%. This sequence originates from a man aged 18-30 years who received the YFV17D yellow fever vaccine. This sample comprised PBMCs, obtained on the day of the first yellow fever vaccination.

The CDR3 protein is CASSSSGGGAWADTQYF. In DNA, the CDR3 is TGTGCCAGCAGTTCATCTGGCGGGGGGGCCTGGGCAGATACGCAGTATTTT. V is TRBV12-3 or TRBV12-4 and J is TRBJ2-3, with TRBD2 matching over 9 bases. The CDR3 has 17 amino acids. The trim removed 4 bases at V and 4 bases at J, leaving 12 bases unmatched.